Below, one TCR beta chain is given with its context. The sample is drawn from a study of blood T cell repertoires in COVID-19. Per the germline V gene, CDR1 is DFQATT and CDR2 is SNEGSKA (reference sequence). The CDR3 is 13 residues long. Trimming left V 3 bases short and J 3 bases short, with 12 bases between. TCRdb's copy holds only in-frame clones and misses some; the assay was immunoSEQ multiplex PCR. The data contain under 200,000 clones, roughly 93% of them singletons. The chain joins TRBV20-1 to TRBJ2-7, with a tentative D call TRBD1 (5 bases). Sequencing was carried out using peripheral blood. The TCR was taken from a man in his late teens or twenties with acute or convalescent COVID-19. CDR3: CSASRGSGYEQYF. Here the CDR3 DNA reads TGCAGTGCTAGTAGGGGCTCGGGCTACGAGCAGTACTTC.